This paragraph covers one TCR beta chain sequence. Its antigen remains unidentified. These data originate in a study of blood T cells in healthy people across ages. Study results and limitations: It was found that TCR beta diversity correlated strongly with the percentage of naive T cells.

A second PCR, run for roughly 7 to 11 cycles, used a sample-barcoded 5' primer plus a J-beta primer mix. TCRdb ran MiXCR on the 5' RACE reads and lists one entry per CDR3 protein. This sample yields about 620,000 distinct CDR3 sequences, of which over 40% are seen a single time; 13% belongs to the top ten. Material for sequencing was blood. The clonotype originates from an elderly woman in good health.

The CDR3 region is CSAPITGTPYEQYF. CDR3 bases: TGCAGTGCGCCTATCACAGGGACGCCCTACGAGCAGTACTTC. The chain combines TRBV20-1 with TRBJ2-5, with D perhaps matching TRBD1 (6 bases). The J call may be wrong; the DNA end is better matched by TRBJ2-7. The V gene's germline CDR1 is DFQATT and CDR2 SNEGSKA (reference sequence). The CDR3 has 14 amino acids.